Below, 16 T cell receptor beta chains from the same sample are listed, as sequenced in a study of cytomegalovirus exposure and HLA in healthy donors. Researchers ran the PCR with 60 Vbeta and 13 Jbeta primers. Profiling relied on immunoSEQ multiplex PCR, and the TCRdb table lists in-frame clones only, not all of them. The profile shows 150,000 to 200,000 clones, just under 80% of them singletons. Sequencing used PBMCs. The receptors were gathered from a man in his late teens or twenties in good health and CMV-seropositive.

This clone appeared once. The chain recombines TRBV7-9 with TRBJ1-1; D is undetermined. Deletions cut 5 bases from V and 7 bases from J, with 5 bases between. CDR1 and CDR2 (germline): SEHNR, FQNEAQ (reference sequence). This CDR3 is built from 10 residues. The CDR3 DNA reads as TGTGCCAGCAGCCCAGGTGAAGCTTTCTTT. Translation gives CASSPGEAFF.

The chain uses TRBV5-4 and TRBJ2-2; 8 nucleotides match TRBD2. The trim removed 4 bases at V and 9 bases at J, leaving 11 bases unmatched. Germline V gene data show CDR1 as SGHNT and CDR2 as YYREEE (reference sequence). The CDR3 loop spans 15 amino acids. CDR3 sequence reads: CASSLSGEAVWELFF. The CDR3 DNA reads as TGTGCCAGCAGCCTTAGCGGGGAGGCCGTATGGGAGCTGTTTTTT.

V and J are TRBV9 and TRBJ2-3; D might be TRBD2 (5 bases). This CDR3 region has 17 residues. Trimming stripped 0 bases from V and 2 bases from J, with 16 bases between. Germline V gene sequence: CDR1 SGDLS, CDR2 YYNGEE. In DNA, the CDR3 is TGTGCCAGCAGCGTAGAACTCAGGACTGGCACCACAGATACGCAGTATTTT. Its translation: CASSVELRTGTTDTQYF.

V gene TRBV7-9 combines with J gene TRBJ1-3; D is uncertain. Germline CDR1 SEHNR, CDR2 FQNEAQ (reference sequence). V gave up 5 bases and J gave up 0 bases, with 14 bases separating them. The CDR3 has 16 amino acids. The CDR3 DNA sequence: TGTGCCAGCAGCCCTCGACACCTCAACTCTGGAAACACCATATATTTT. Encoded protein: CASSPRHLNSGNTIYF.

This clone was counted once. The chain employs TRBV10-1 and TRBJ1-1, with 7 bases identical to TRBD1. J was trimmed by 1 base and V by 3 bases; bases with no gene match: 2. The CDR3 is 14 residues long. Germline V lookup: CDR1 WNHNN, CDR2 SYGVQD (reference sequence). CDR3 coding DNA: TGCGCCAGCAGTGATTGGGACAGGAACACTGAAGCTTTCTTT. This sequence encodes CASSDWDRNTEAFF.

The genes are TRBV7-6 and TRBJ2-2, with 8 positions matching TRBD2. From germline, CDR1 is SGHVS and CDR2 FNYEAQ. The CDR3 runs to 18 residues. J was trimmed by 3 bases and V by 4 bases; bases with no gene match: 13. The CDR3 DNA follows: TGTGCCAGCAGCTGGGGGGGACTAGAAGTGTCCCACACCGGGGAGCTGTTTTTT. Protein sequence: CASSWGGLEVSHTGELFF.

This clone was seen once. The chain carries TRBV5-4 and TRBJ1-1, with D uncertain. The CDR3 runs 15 residues. V lost 0 bases and J 0 bases, leaving 9 bases between the germline ends. CDR1 SGHNT and CDR2 YYREEE come from the germline V gene (reference sequence). The CDR3 sequence is CASSLAEQMNTEAFF. The CDR3 nucleotides read TGTGCCAGCAGCTTGGCTGAGCAAATGAACACTGAAGCTTTCTTT.

The chain recombines TRBV4-2 with TRBJ1-2, with D possibly TRBD1 on 6 matching bases. The CDR3 sequence is 15 residues long. The germline CDR1 and CDR2 sequences are LGHNA and YNFKEQ. Trimming stripped 3 bases from V and 2 bases from J, with 13 bases between. The CDR3: CASSQDTGINYGYTF. As DNA, the CDR3 is TGTGCCAGCAGCCAGGACACAGGGATCAACTATGGCTACACCTTC.

Details on this clone: One junction end does not reproduce the germline sequence, and a read error may be involved. The chain couples TRBV6-1 to TRBJ1-3; no clear D. Germline CDR1 and CDR2: MNHNS and SASEGT. CDR3 size: 16 residues. CDR3 coding DNA: TGTGCCAGCAGTGAAACAAGGATGGAGACTGGGAACACCATATATTTT. This encodes CASSETRMETGNTIYF.

The chain recombines TRBV18 with TRBJ2-7, with 8 bases matching TRBD1. CDR1 is KGHSH, CDR2 LQKENI, per germline. V shed 3 bases and J 1 base; nucleotides not matched to a gene: 5. The CDR3 length is 15 residues. In DNA, the CDR3 is TGTGCCAGCTCACCCGGACAGGGCCGATCCTACGAGCAGTACTTC. It is translated as CASSPGQGRSYEQYF. The whole variable domain, remainder taken from reference TRBV18 and TRBJ2-7, is NAGVMQNPRHLVRRRGQEARLRCSPMKGHSHVYWYRQLPEEGLKFMVYLQKENIIDESGMPKERFSAEFPKEGPSILRIQQVVRGDSAAYFCASSPGQGRSYEQYFGPGTRLTVT.

The chain joins TRBV27 to TRBJ2-7; 9 bases match TRBD1. CDR3 length: 15 residues. Per germline, CDR1 MNHEY and CDR2 SMNVEV (reference sequence). V lost 4 bases, J lost 5 bases, and 9 bases stayed unmatched. CDR3 sequence (DNA): TGTGCCAGCAGTTCCCCCGGGACAGGGTCTAACGAGCAGTACTTC. This codes for CASSSPGTGSNEQYF.

This rearrangement joins TRBV27 to TRBJ2-1, with no clear D. V gave up 2 bases and J gave up 4 bases, with 12 bases separating them. Germline CDR1 reads MNHEY; CDR2 reads SMNVEV (reference sequence). The CDR3 runs 15 residues. The chain's CDR3 is CASSLGLTIYNEQFF. DNA for the CDR3: TGTGCCAGCAGTTTAGGGCTTACAATATACAATGAGCAGTTCTTC.

The V gene is TRBV18, the J gene TRBJ1-2, with 7 bases aligning to TRBD1. Germline V CDR1 and CDR2: KGHSH, LQKENI. V was pared by 5 bases and J by 2 bases, with 2 bases of the junction left unmatched. The CDR3 consists of 13 residues. CDR3 in DNA: TGTGCCAGCTCAGGGGACAGCAACTATGGCTACACCTTC. The encoded protein is CASSGDSNYGYTF.

In DNA form, the CDR3 reads TGTGCCAGCAGCACTAGGGGGTGGGGCGAGCAGTACTTC. Translated, it gives CASSTRGWGEQYF. The chain has TRBV25-1 and TRBJ2-7, with D tentatively TRBD1 (6 bases). Trimming took 6 bases from V and 6 from J, leaving 15 bases between them. The length of the CDR3 is 13 residues. Germline V gene data show CDR1 as MGHDK and CDR2 as SYGVNS.

The chain uses TRBV7-9 and TRBJ2-2, with 7 bases aligning to TRBD1. Germline values: CDR1 SEHNR, CDR2 FQNEAQ (reference sequence). V gave up 3 bases and J gave up 7 bases; unmatched junction bases: 5. The CDR3 sequence is 14 residues long. The CDR3 loop reads CASSLSRGIGELFF. The DNA for the CDR3 is TGTGCCAGCAGCTTGTCCAGGGGGATCGGGGAGCTGTTTTTT.

The chain combines TRBV6-1 with TRBJ1-5, with D tentatively TRBD1 (6 bases). The CDR3 has 15 residues. CDR1 and CDR2 (germline): MNHNS, SASEGT. Deletions cut 8 bases from V and 6 bases from J, with 20 bases between. The CDR3 protein is CASCDMDSFSQPQHF. The CDR3 DNA sequence: TGTGCCAGCTGCGACATGGACAGTTTCTCTCAGCCCCAGCATTTT.